Below, one TCR beta chain is given with its context. CDR1 and CDR2 from the germline V gene are MDHEN and SYDVKM. V lost 7 bases to trimming and J lost 0 bases, with 13 bases between them. The CDR3 is 15 amino acids. Using immunoSEQ multiplex PCR, the repertoire was profiled, and TCRdb retains in-frame clones only, with some absent. The sample consists of about 2.1 million clones, 80% to 95% of them appearing once. This sample was taken from a study of shared clonotypes between healthy human individuals. On the study more broadly: Donors were two women and a few men aged 18 to 49.

CD45RO negativity and positive selection for CCR7 defined naive CD8 cells, a population that excluded terminally differentiated effector memory CD45RA+ cells. The sample was naive CD8+ T cells from PBMCs. The TCR was taken from a man between 18 and 35 years old in good health. Some clones in this sample may be carry-over from other donors' samples. This chain connects TRBV28 to TRBJ2-4, with TRBD2 as a possible D gene (5 bases). CDR3 in amino acids: CASNRAGLAKNIQYF. CDR3 coding DNA: TGTGCCAGCAATAGAGCCGGACTAGCCAAAAACATTCAGTACTTC.